This T cell receptor (delta chain) was retrieved from a study of Vδ1+ human thymocytes. Whole-study findings and limits: Thymic TRG and TRD repertoires appeared highly polyclonal. Despite high sort purity, about 19% of thymic T cell receptor delta sequences were Vdelta2. TRG sequences recurred across donors, whereas TRD sequences stayed essentially private.

Extracted RNA was reverse transcribed into cDNA. Pooled V-gene forward primers with one constant-region reverse primer generated the CDR3 amplicons by multiplex PCR. TCRdb applied CATT to the multiplex PCR reads for clone calling. The sample yields about 75,000 delta-chain clones, about 35% seen once. This clone showed up just a few times. Its cognate antigen is unknown. Germline CDR1 reads TSWWSYY; CDR2 reads QGS. With 0 bases removed from V and 1 base from J, the gap between germline ends came to 9 bases. The CDR3 is made up of 15 amino acids. The receptor's source is a boy less than two years old who had congenital heart surgery. V is TRDV1 and J is TRDJ1; D gene unclear. Sequenced material: Vdelta1+ gamma-delta thymocytes from the thymus. Subset indicated: FACS-sorted CD3+ TCRalphabeta- TCRVdelta1+ TCRVdelta2- thymocytes. In nucleotides, the CDR3 is TGTGCTCTTGGGGAACTGGGCCGAACCACCGATAAACTCATCTTT. It translates to CALGELGRTTDKLIF.